The rows below give T cell receptor beta chains drawn from one sample of a study of PD-1 blockade in classical Hodgkin lymphoma. Method: immunoSEQ multiplex PCR; TCRdb's copy keeps in-frame clones and lacks some. The sample contains 25,000 to 30,000 clones, approximately 78% of which appear only once. The sample in question was CD4+ T cells from blood, obtained before the fourth cycle of nivolumab. These receptors all stem from a human donor with classical Hodgkin lymphoma. The CDR3 runs from the conserved cysteine through the conserved F or W. A D gene is named only where the DNA matches it firmly. Clone size, where shown, is once, few, many, or a class for clones that have expanded.

clone_size | d_call | cdr3_length | j_call | v_call | cdr3_nt | cdr3_aa
. | TRBD1 | 12 | TRBJ1-2 | TRBV2 | TGTGCCAGCGGACACAGGGGATATGGCTACACCTTC | CASGHRGYGYTF
. | . | 11 | TRBJ2-5 | TRBV10-1 | TGCGCCAGCAGTGGGAGCGGGACCCAGTACTTC | CASSGSGTQYF
. | TRBD1 | 19 | TRBJ2-6 | TRBV5-1 | TGCGCCAGCAGTTCCTCCTCCGGGACAGGGCTTTCTGGGGCCAACGTCCTGACTTTC | CASSSSSGTGLSGANVLTF
. | TRBD2 | 12 | TRBJ2-7 | TRBV7-2 | TGTGCCAGCAGACTAGCGGGGTACGAGCAGTACTTC | CASRLAGYEQYF
. | . | 15 | TRBJ2-5 | TRBV27 | TGTGCCAGCAGGACCTACGTGGCTCCCATGGAGACCCAGTACTTC | CASRTYVAPMETQYF
. | . | 12 | TRBJ2-2 | TRBV10-3 | TGTGCCATCACGACTCCCCCCGGGGAGCTGTTTTTT | CAITTPPGELFF
. | . | 14 | TRBJ2-2 | TRBV9 | TGTGCCAGCAGCGCAAACACAGACACCGGGGAGCTGTTTTTT | CASSANTDTGELFF
. | . | 13 | TRBJ1-1 | TRBV2 | TGTGCCAGCAGGGGGGGTCGGGGGACTGAAGCTTTCTTT | CASRGGRGTEAFF
. | . | 14 | TRBJ1-1 | TRBV5-1 | TGCGCCAGCAGCTTGGTATCGGGTCCCACTGAAGCTTTCTTT | CASSLVSGPTEAFF
. | . | 14 | TRBJ2-7 | TRBV30 | TGTGCCTGGGGCGGACCGACCATTACCTACGAGCAGTACTTC | CAWGGPTITYEQYF
. | TRBD1 | 15 | TRBJ1-6 | TRBV7-9 | TGTGCCAGCAGCATGGACAGGGGGGGTAATTCACCCCTCCACTTT | CASSMDRGGNSPLHF
. | . | 14 | TRBJ1-4 | TRBV6-5 | TGTGCCAGCAGTACCCGACGGGATAATGAAAAACTGTTTTTT | CASSTRRDNEKLFF
few | . | 15 | TRBJ1-5 | TRBV5-1 | TGCGCCAGCAGCTTGGGAGACAGTAGCAATCAGCCCCAGCATTTT | CASSLGDSSNQPQHF
. | . | 14 | TRBJ1-1 | TRBV6-5 | TGTGCCAGCAGTCCCCAGGGCTCGCGGACTGAAGCTTTCTTT | CASSPQGSRTEAFF
few | TRBD1 | 14 | TRBJ1-5 | TRBV6-1 | TGTGCCAGCAGTATCCAGGGGGCGGATCAGCCCCAGCATTTT | CASSIQGADQPQHF
. | TRBD1 | 14 | TRBJ2-7 | TRBV5-1 | TGCGCCAGCAGCTTGGGACAGGGTGTTTACGAGCAGTACTTC | CASSLGQGVYEQYF
. | TRBD1 | 16 | TRBJ2-1 | TRBV9 | TGTGCCAGCAGCGCAACAGGGGAAATCTCCTACAATGAGCAGTTCTTC | CASSATGEISYNEQFF
. | TRBD1 | 16 | TRBJ2-7 | TRBV5-1 | TGCGCCAGCAGCTTGGCCGGGACAGGGAATGCGGGCGAGCAGTACTTC | CASSLAGTGNAGEQYF
. | . | 16 | TRBJ1-6 | TRBV5-1 | TGCGCCAGCAGCTTGCAGCCCGGGACCGCGAATTCACCCCTCCACTTT | CASSLQPGTANSPLHF
. | . | 14 | TRBJ2-4 | TRBV7-9 | TGTGCCAGCAGTCCCGGGACTGATAAAAACATTCAGTACTTC | CASSPGTDKNIQYF
. | . | 16 | TRBJ1-3 | TRBV5-6 | TGTGCCAGCAGCCCGCCGTCGGGGGGGCTTGGAAACACCATATATTTT | CASSPPSGGLGNTIYF
. | . | 15 | TRBJ1-3 | TRBV6-5 | TGTGCCAGCAGTTACACAGGGATCACTGGAAACACCATATATTTT | CASSYTGITGNTIYF
. | . | 14 | TRBJ1-2 | TRBV5-1 | TGCGCCAGCAGCCCGGAAGGGAGTGCTTATGGCTACACCTTC | CASSPEGSAYGYTF